The present TCR beta chain was sequenced within a study of blood T cell repertoires in COVID-19. Overall study context: Material from acute and convalescent COVID-19 was sourced from the United States, Italy and Spain. From T cells, B-cell-depleted T cells, or PBMCs came the material, which was cDNA or gDNA.

Seattle-derived patients entered the study during active infection and were followed longitudinally. As processed by the authors: The assay estimated nucleated cells by amplifying reference gene primers. Sequenced by immunoSEQ multiplex PCR; TCRdb stores in-frame clones only, minus some. V, J and clone size derive from that table, while D and trimming were established from the DNA sequence. The table has about 230,000 clones, approximately 90% seen once. Material for sequencing was peripheral blood. The TCR sequence derives from a man aged 50-59 years with COVID-19, enrolled during active disease.

This CDR3 reads CASSVGVDYEKLFF. The CDR3 DNA reads TGTGCCAGCAGCGTAGGAGTAGACTATGAAAAACTGTTTTTT. The chain employs TRBV9 and TRBJ1-4; D is unclear. Germline assignment: CDR1 SGDLS and CDR2 YYNGEE. The CDR3 runs 14 residues. Trimming stripped 0 bases from V and 6 bases from J, with 9 bases between.